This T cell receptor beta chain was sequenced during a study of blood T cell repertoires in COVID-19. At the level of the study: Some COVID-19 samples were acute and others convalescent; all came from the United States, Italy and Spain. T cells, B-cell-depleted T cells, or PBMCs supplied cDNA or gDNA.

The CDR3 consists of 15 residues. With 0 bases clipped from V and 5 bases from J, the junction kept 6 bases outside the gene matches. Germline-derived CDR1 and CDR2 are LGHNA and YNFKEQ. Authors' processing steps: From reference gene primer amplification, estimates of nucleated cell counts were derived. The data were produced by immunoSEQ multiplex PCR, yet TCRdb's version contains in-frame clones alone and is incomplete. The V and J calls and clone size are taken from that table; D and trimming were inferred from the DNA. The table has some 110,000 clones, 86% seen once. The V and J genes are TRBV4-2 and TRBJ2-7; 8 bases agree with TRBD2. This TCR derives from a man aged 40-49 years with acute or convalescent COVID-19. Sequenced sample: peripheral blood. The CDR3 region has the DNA TGTGCCAGCAGCCAAGATCCGGGGGGGATAAACGAGCAGTACTTC. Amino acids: CASSQDPGGINEQYF.